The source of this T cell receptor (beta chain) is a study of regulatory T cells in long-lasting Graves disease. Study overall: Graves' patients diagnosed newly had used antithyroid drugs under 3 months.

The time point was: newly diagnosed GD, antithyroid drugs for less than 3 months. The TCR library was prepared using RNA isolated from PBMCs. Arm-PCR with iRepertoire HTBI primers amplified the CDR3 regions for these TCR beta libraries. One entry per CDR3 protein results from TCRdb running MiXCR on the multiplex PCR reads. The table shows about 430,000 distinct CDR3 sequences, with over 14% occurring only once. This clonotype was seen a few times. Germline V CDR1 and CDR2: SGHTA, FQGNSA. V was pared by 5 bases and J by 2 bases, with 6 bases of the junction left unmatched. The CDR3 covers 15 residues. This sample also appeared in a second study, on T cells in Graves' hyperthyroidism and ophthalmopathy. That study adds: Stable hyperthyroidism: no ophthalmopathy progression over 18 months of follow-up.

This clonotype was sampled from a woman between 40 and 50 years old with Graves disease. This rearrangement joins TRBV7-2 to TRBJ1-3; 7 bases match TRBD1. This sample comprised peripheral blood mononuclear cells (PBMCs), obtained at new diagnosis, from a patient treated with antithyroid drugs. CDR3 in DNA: TGTGCCAGCAGCCCCCAAACAGGGGCTGGAAACACCATATATTTT. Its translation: CASSPQTGAGNTIYF.